Sequencing of this TCR beta chain was carried out in a study of Tregs in tolerant kidney transplant recipients. The wider study: Mixed chimerism was transient after nonmyeloablative marrow transplants from related graft donors. General study points: Donor-specific Treg expansion exceeded global Treg expansion in tolerant patients, suggesting antigen drive. Nucleotide sequences could not be compared across some patients' samples due to primer changes.

J gave up 2 bases and V 5 bases, and 6 bases lay outside the gene matches. The germline V gene has CDR1 SEHNR and CDR2 FQNEAQ (reference sequence). There are 15 residues in the CDR3. Sequencing used immunoSEQ multiplex PCR; TCRdb keeps in-frame clones, though not all of them. In the table there are roughly 64,000 clones, around 98% of which are singletons. Unstimulated regulatory T cells (CD4+CD25+CD127-), CD4+CD25- non-regulatory cells, CD4 and CD8 cells were FACS-sorted from thawed PBMCs. Regarding this clone: What it recognizes is unknown.

The sequence was obtained from a human donor who received a combined kidney and bone marrow transplant. The rearrangement uses TRBV7-9 and TRBJ2-3, with 8 bases lining up with TRBD2. The sample here was Tregs from blood, taken before the transplant. The DNA for the CDR3 is TGTGCCAGCAGCCCGCGGCGGGGGGCCACAGATACGCAGTATTTT. Residues: CASSPRRGATDTQYF. The full variable domain, rest sourced from reference TRBV7-9 and TRBJ2-3, is DTGVSQNPRHKITKRGQNVTFRCDPISEHNRLYWYRQTLGQGPEFLTYFQNEAQLEKSRLLSDRFSAERPKGSFSTLEIQRTEQGDSAMYLCASSPRRGATDTQYFGPGTRLTVL.